This TCR beta chain came from a study of control samples from healthy donors and cancer patients. Trimming stripped 1 base from V and 6 bases from J, with 7 bases between. The germline V gene encodes CDR1 SGHTA and CDR2 FQGTGA. The CDR3 has 12 amino acids. Assay used: immunoSEQ multiplex PCR; TCRdb lists only in-frame clones, some missing. This sample carries 100,000 to 150,000 clones, around nine tenths of them seen once, and the ten largest clones take 2% to 3%. Sequencing was carried out using blood. The receptor's source is a man between 35 and 55 years old in good health. The chain carries TRBV7-3 and TRBJ2-7; D might be TRBD1 (6 bases). The CDR3 region is CASSLRGGEQYF. CDR3 DNA: TGTGCCAGCAGCTTAAGAGGGGGCGAGCAGTACTTC.